A selection of T cell receptor beta chains follows, all from one sample in a study of T cells after yellow fever vaccination. MiXCR, run by TCRdb on the 5' RACE reads, gives a single entry per CDR3 protein. The sample lists around 590,000 distinct CDR3 sequences; around an eighth were seen once. Sequenced material: PBMCs, taken on the day of the yellow fever booster vaccination. These receptors were obtained from a man aged 25-40 years who received the YFV17D yellow fever vaccine. Both conserved end residues are part of each CDR3. The D gene is left open where the match is weak. Where a row states a size, it is once, few, many or the class of an expanded clone; other rows omit it.

J gene	D gene	clone size	V gene	CDR3 DNA	CDR3 protein
TRBJ2-7	NA	few	TRBV19	TGTGCCAGTTTACAGGGAGGCGAGCAGTACTTC	CASLQGGEQYF
TRBJ2-7	NA	NA	TRBV11-1	TGTGCCAGCAGCTCAACAGGGGTCGGGGGCCGGACACTCTACGAGCAGTACTTC	CASSSTGVGGRTLYEQYF
TRBJ1-5	NA	few	TRBV20-1	TGCAGTGCTAGAGCTATAGATCAGCCCCAGCATTTT	CSARAIDQPQHF
TRBJ2-7	NA	once	TRBV14	TGTGCCAGCAGCCAAGGGCTTAGTTTCAACTACGAGCAGTACTTC	CASSQGLSFNYEQYF
TRBJ2-1	NA	NA	TRBV11-2	TGTGCCAGCAGCCACATCCCGGGAGAGCAGTTCTTC	CASSHIPGEQFF
TRBJ2-7	TRBD2	few	TRBV7-9	TGTGCCAGCAGCGGGGGCCGACTAGCGGGAGGTCCGGAGCAGTACTTC	CASSGGRLAGGPEQYF
TRBJ2-3	TRBD2	few	TRBV20-1	TGCAGTGCTCTAGCGGGACTAGCGGCCACAGATACGCAGTATTTT	CSALAGLAATDTQYF
TRBJ2-2	TRBD2	NA	TRBV10-2	TGCGCCAGCTCCCTACAAACAGCGGGACTCACCGGGGAGCTGTTTTTT	CASSLQTAGLTGELFF
TRBJ2-5	NA	few	TRBV20-1	TGCAGTGCCCCGAAAACCCAAGAGACCCAGTACTTC	CSAPKTQETQYF
TRBJ2-1	TRBD2	few	TRBV7-2	TGTGCCAGCAGCCTCCTCCCAGCGGGGACGTCCTACAATGAGCAGTTCTTC	CASSLLPAGTSYNEQFF
TRBJ1-2	NA	few	TRBV20-1	TGCAGTGCCGGGAGGGCCCAGGGCTACACCTTC	CSAGRAQGYTF
TRBJ2-1	NA	NA	TRBV11-3	TGTGCCAGCAGCGTCCGGGCCAACAATGAGCAGTTCTTC	CASSVRANNEQFF
TRBJ1-2	NA	few	TRBV6-5	TGTGCCAGCAGTTGGACTTACGGGGGTGGCTACACCTTC	CASSWTYGGGYTF
TRBJ2-2	NA	few	TRBV11-3	TGTGCCAGCAGCGTGACAGGGAACACCGGGGAGCTGTTTTTT	CASSVTGNTGELFF
TRBJ2-7	TRBD1	NA	TRBV7-8	TGTGCCAGCAGGACCGAGACAGGGGTGTACGAGCAGTACTTC	CASRTETGVYEQYF
TRBJ2-7	TRBD1	many	TRBV14	TGTGCCAGCACGAGGGGGACAGGCCACGAGCAGTACTTC	CASTRGTGHEQYF
TRBJ2-3	NA	few	TRBV6-1	TGTGCCAGCAGCGGCCTCAGAGCAGATACGCAGTATTTT	CASSGLRADTQYF
TRBJ1-5	TRBD1	NA	TRBV20-1	TGCAGTGCTACCCCAGGGGGGGCTAAGGGGAATAGCAATCAGCCCCAGCATTTT	CSATPGGAKGNSNQPQHF
TRBJ2-1	NA	few	TRBV20-1	TGCAGTGCTAGAATGCGGGACACTTACAATGAGCAGTTCTTC	CSARMRDTYNEQFF
TRBJ1-2	NA	few	TRBV27	TGTGCCAGCAGTTCCTCCCCGGGTCCCTACACCTTC	CASSSSPGPYTF
TRBJ2-3	NA	few	TRBV27	TGTGCCAGCAGATCCCAGCTCGATACGCAGTATTTT	CASRSQLDTQYF
TRBJ2-2	TRBD2	NA	TRBV28	TGTGCCAGCAGCACCGGACTAGCGGGAGATCACACCGGGGAGCTGTTTTTT	CASSTGLAGDHTGELFF
TRBJ2-2	NA	NA	TRBV20-1	TGCAGTGCCAGGCCAGGCACCGGGGAGCTGTTTTTT	CSARPGTGELFF
TRBJ2-2	TRBD2	few	TRBV3-1	TGTGCCAGCAGATCAAGCGGGAGGAATTCGGGGGAGCTGTTTTTT	CASRSSGRNSGELFF
TRBJ2-4	TRBD1	many	TRBV6-5	TGTGCCAGCAGTTACTCGTCGACAGGGGTAGCCAAAAACATTCAGTACTTC	CASSYSSTGVAKNIQYF
TRBJ2-1	NA	few	TRBV6-1	TGTGCCACGAGACCAGGAGATTCCTACAATGAGCAGTTCTTC	CATRPGDSYNEQFF
TRBJ2-1	NA	few	TRBV4-3	TGCGCCAGCAGCCAAGAAGGACAGAAATCGAATGAGCAGTTCTTC	CASSQEGQKSNEQFF
TRBJ2-1	NA	many	TRBV5-1	TGCGCCAGCAGCTTGGGAAGTCAGCGGGCCAATGAGCAGTTCTTC	CASSLGSQRANEQFF
TRBJ2-5	TRBD1	few	TRBV11-2	TGTGCCAGCAGTCTCAGGGGGCCTCGTTCGACCCAGTACTTC	CASSLRGPRSTQYF
TRBJ2-2	NA	NA	TRBV19	TGTGCCAGTAGTATGGCCTTGCTGCACACCGGGGAGCTGTTTTTT	CASSMALLHTGELFF
TRBJ2-7	TRBD2	few	TRBV20-1	TGCAGCCCCGGGACTAGTGCCGAGCAGTACTTC	CSPGTSAEQYF
TRBJ1-2	NA	few	TRBV21-1	TGTGCCAGCAACTCAGGGGGCTGGAGTGGCTACACCTTC	CASNSGGWSGYTF
TRBJ2-1	TRBD1	NA	TRBV15	TGTGCCACCAGCGGGGACAGGGAGGTGGCGTGGTCCTACAATGAGCAGTTCTTC	CATSGDREVAWSYNEQFF
TRBJ2-1	TRBD2	NA	TRBV7-3	TGTGCCAGCAGCGCAGGACTAGCGCTTTACAATGAGCAGTTCTTC	CASSAGLALYNEQFF
TRBJ1-2	TRBD1	NA	TRBV7-2	TGTGCCAGCAGCTTAGTAACAGGGGGCTACTATGGCTACACCTTC	CASSLVTGGYYGYTF
TRBJ1-4	NA	NA	TRBV7-2	TGTGCCAGCAGCGTACGACTGTCTGAAAAACTGTTTTTT	CASSVRLSEKLFF
TRBJ2-7	TRBD1	NA	TRBV29-1	TGCATATTGACAGGGTCCTCCTACGAGCAGTACTTC	CILTGSSYEQYF
TRBJ2-7	TRBD2	few	TRBV20-1	TGCAGTGCTTACACCCCCAGCGGGGGGCCAGGGCAGTACTTC	CSAYTPSGGPGQYF
TRBJ2-5	TRBD1	NA	TRBV7-9	TGTGCCAGCAAATTTGGGGACAGCCGAGAGACCCAGTACTTC	CASKFGDSRETQYF
TRBJ2-1	NA	few	TRBV7-2	TGTGCCAGCAGCATCAACAGGGGGGGAAGCTCCTACAATGAGCAGTTCTTC	CASSINRGGSSYNEQFF
TRBJ1-5	NA	few	TRBV20-1	TGCAGTGCTAGCAGGAGCAGCAATCAGCCCCAGCATTTT	CSASRSSNQPQHF
TRBJ2-7	TRBD2	many	TRBV28	TGTGCCAGCAGCCCATGGACTAGCGGGAGGGCCAACTCCTACGAGCAGTACTTC	CASSPWTSGRANSYEQYF
TRBJ2-5	NA	NA	TRBV10-3	TGTGCCATCAGTGAGTCGAGTGGGGGTGAGACCCAGTACTTC	CAISESSGGETQYF
TRBJ2-7	NA	NA	TRBV7-2	TGTGCCAGCAGTACTCAGGGATCTTACGAGCAGTACTTC	CASSTQGSYEQYF
TRBJ2-5	TRBD2	NA	TRBV20-1	TGCAGTGCAATGGGGACTAGCTGGGAGACCCAGTACTTC	CSAMGTSWETQYF
TRBJ2-5	NA	once	TRBV7-2	TGTGCCAGCAGTGGGGGGACTGAGACCCAGTACTTC	CASSGGTETQYF
TRBJ1-2	TRBD1	many	TRBV15	TGTGCCACCAGCAGATCCGGGACAGGACCCCTCGGGGGCTACACCTTC	CATSRSGTGPLGGYTF
TRBJ2-7	NA	NA	TRBV7-2	TGTGCCAGCAGTTCACGGGACCATACCTCCTACGAGCAGTACTTC	CASSSRDHTSYEQYF
TRBJ2-5	NA	few	TRBV4-3	TGCGCCAGCAGCCAAACGTTCCAAGAGACCCAGTACTTC	CASSQTFQETQYF
TRBJ2-1	NA	NA	TRBV12-3/TRBV12-4	TGTGCCAGCAGGGATAACTCAAGGGATGAGCAGTTCTTC	CASRDNSRDEQFF